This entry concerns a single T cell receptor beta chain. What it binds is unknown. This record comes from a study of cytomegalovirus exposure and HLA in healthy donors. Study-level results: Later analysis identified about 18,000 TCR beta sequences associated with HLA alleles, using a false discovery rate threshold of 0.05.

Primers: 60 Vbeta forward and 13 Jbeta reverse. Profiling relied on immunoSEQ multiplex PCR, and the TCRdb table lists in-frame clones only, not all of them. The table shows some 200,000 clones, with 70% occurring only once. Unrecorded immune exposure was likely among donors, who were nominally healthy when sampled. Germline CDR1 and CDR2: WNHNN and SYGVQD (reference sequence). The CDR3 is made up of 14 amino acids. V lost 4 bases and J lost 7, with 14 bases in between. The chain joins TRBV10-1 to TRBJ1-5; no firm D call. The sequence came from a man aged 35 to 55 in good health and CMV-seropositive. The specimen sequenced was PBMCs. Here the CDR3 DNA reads TGCGCCAGCAGTGGGAGCCCGGAGGTACAGCCCCAGCATTTT. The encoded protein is CASSGSPEVQPQHF.